This entry lists 9 T cell receptor beta chains sequenced from one sample in a study of blood T cell repertoires in COVID-19. Libraries were prepared by immunoSEQ multiplex PCR; TCRdb keeps only in-frame clonotypes and omits some of them. Here the sample spans 200,000 or so clones, 89% being singletons. The sequencing input was PBMCs or T cells enriched from blood (not recorded which). These receptors came from a woman between 35 and 50 years old with acute COVID-19.

V usage is TRBV27 and J usage is TRBJ1-1; D possibly corresponds to TRBD1 (5 bases). CDR1 MNHEY and CDR2 SMNVEV come from the germline V gene (reference sequence). The CDR3 loop spans 13 amino acids. V was trimmed by 6 bases and J by 5 bases, leaving 13 bases between them. CDR3 sequence reads: CASSSQVLTEAFF. The CDR3 coding sequence is TGTGCCAGCAGCTCACAGGTACTGACTGAAGCTTTCTTT.

The genes are TRBV12-5 and TRBJ2-6, with a tentative D call TRBD1 (5 bases). V lost 0 bases to trimming and J lost 0 bases, with 15 bases between them. Per germline, CDR1 LGHNT and CDR2 FRNRAP. CDR3 length equals 19 residues. This CDR3 reads CASGLVKDSQSSGANVLTF. DNA for the CDR3: TGTGCTAGTGGTTTGGTAAAAGACAGCCAAAGCTCTGGGGCCAACGTCCTGACTTTC.

V usage is TRBV7-9 and J usage is TRBJ2-1; TRBD2 is a possible D gene (6 bases). Trimming stripped 1 base from V and 9 bases from J, with 22 bases between. Germline CDR1 and CDR2: SEHNR and FQNEAQ (reference sequence). CDR3 length: 17 residues. DNA of the CDR3: TGTGCCAGCAGCTTAGGTTTGAAGGCGGGACGAAGGTCTGAGCAGTTCTTC. It translates to CASSLGLKAGRRSEQFF. Full variable domain (rest looked up from reference TRBV7-9 and TRBJ2-1): DTGVSQNPRHKITKRGQNVTFRCDPISEHNRLYWYRQTLGQGPEFLTYFQNEAQLEKSRLLSDRFSAERPKGSFSTLEIQRTEQGDSAMYLCASSLGLKAGRRSEQFFGPGTRLTVL.

This clone was seen once. The chain has TRBV7-6 and TRBJ2-2, with TRBD2 identical over 7 bases. Germline CDR1 is SGHVS and CDR2 is FNYEAQ. This CDR3 is built from 16 residues. The V gene end was trimmed by 2 bases and the J gene end by 0 bases; junction bases not matched to a gene: 3. Here the CDR3 DNA reads TGTGCCAGCAGCTTAATCCGGGGGGCGAACACCGGGGAGCTGTTTTTT. Its translation is CASSLIRGANTGELFF. The full variable domain, with the rest looked up from reference TRBV7-6 and TRBJ2-2, is GAGVSQSPRYKVTKRGQDVALRCDPISGHVSLYWYRQALGQGPEFLTYFNYEAQQDKSGLPNDRFSAERPEGSISTLTIQRTEQRDSAMYRCASSLIRGANTGELFFGEGSRLTVL.

The chain employs TRBV19 and TRBJ1-2; the D is unclear. V shed 0 bases and J shed 6 bases, with 11 bases lying between them. The germline gives CDR1 LNHDA, CDR2 SQIVND (reference sequence). The CDR3 spans 14 residues. CDR3 DNA sequence: TGTGCCAGTAGTATAGATCTGACTGAAGATGGCTACACCTTC. This codes for CASSIDLTEDGYTF.

The chain has TRBV6-4 and TRBJ1-5; D not certain. Germline V lookup: CDR1 MRHNA, CDR2 SNTAGT. The CDR3 length is 18 residues. The germline V and J ends were trimmed by 7 bases and 2 bases, with 24 bases remaining between them. The CDR3 DNA reads as TGTGCCAGCAACCCAGAGGGAAGGAAAAACTGGGGCAATCAGCCCCAGCATTTT. Protein: CASNPEGRKNWGNQPQHF.

The J gene is TRBJ2-7, the V gene TRBV12-2; the table's D call of TRBD2 was not tested on the DNA. TRBV12-2 is a pseudogene. The CDR3 contains 18 residues. The CDR3 region is CASRLDRETRHHAYEQYF. The CDR3, as DNA: TGTGCAAGTCGCCTTGACCGGGAGACCAGACACCATGCCTACGAGCAGTACTTC.

The genes are TRBV21-1 and TRBJ1-5; the table's TRBD1 call for D was not verified on the DNA. TRBV21-1 is flagged as a pseudogene. CDR3 length: 12 residues. CDR3: CASSKHNQPQHF. The DNA for the CDR3 is TGTGCCAGCAGCAAACACAATCAGCCCCAGCATTTT.

This chain links TRBV30 with TRBJ1-5; TRBD1 matches 10 bases. Germline V gene data show CDR1 as GTSNPN and CDR2 as SVGIG (reference sequence). V shed 3 bases and J 6 bases; nucleotides not matched to a gene: 8. The CDR3 spans 15 residues. The CDR3 reads CAWREPGQGTQPQHF. CDR3 coding DNA: TGTGCCTGGAGGGAACCGGGACAGGGGACTCAGCCCCAGCATTTT.